The 30 T cell receptor beta chains below were found in one sample sequenced in a study of T cell changes during pregnancy in multiple sclerosis (dated by TCRdb to about 2019). Libraries came from the immunoSEQ multiplex PCR assay. TCRdb took this table from immuneACCESS and kept in-frame rearrangements with V and J called. Such tables lack part of the clones; where checked against another copy, unresolved V genes explain under half of the gap, and the rest is unexplained. The sample yields tens of thousands of clones; 75% to 95% were counted once. The ten largest clones add up to about 5.8% of the sample. Specimen: CD8+ T cells from peripheral blood mononuclear cells, collected before pregnancy. Receptors were obtained from a female donor with multiple sclerosis, enrolled in a pregnancy study.

The rearrangement uses TRBV7-9 and TRBJ1-1, with TRBD1 identical over 9 bases. This CDR3 is built from 15 residues. V was pared by 4 bases and J by 5 bases, with 8 bases of the junction left unmatched. Germline CDR1 is SEHNR and CDR2 is FQNEAQ (reference sequence). In nucleotides, the CDR3 is TGTGCCAGCAGCTCCCCCGGGACAGGGAGTACTGAAGCTTTCTTT. Its translation: CASSSPGTGSTEAFF.

This rearrangement joins TRBV6-4 to TRBJ1-5, with D maybe TRBD1 (6 bases). Trimming took 5 bases from V and 2 from J, leaving 13 bases between them. The CDR3 covers 15 residues. Germline V gives CDR1 MRHNA, CDR2 SNTAGT. The DNA for the CDR3 is TGTGCCAGCAGTCTTGACAAGGGGGGCAATCAGCCCCAGCATTTT. Translating gives CASSLDKGGNQPQHF.

V usage is TRBV30 and J usage is TRBJ2-7; D is possibly TRBD1 (6 bases). Trimming pared 4 bases from V and 0 bases from J, leaving 10 bases between. The CDR3 covers 13 residues. In germline, CDR1 is GTSNPN, CDR2 SVGIG (reference sequence). DNA of the CDR3: TGTGCCTGGAAGGGGGTGAGCTCCTACGAGCAGTACTTC. Protein sequence: CAWKGVSSYEQYF.

The V call is TRBV29-1, the J call TRBJ2-7, with D tentatively TRBD2 (5 bases). This CDR3 is 11 amino acids long. CDR1 is SQVTM, CDR2 ANQGSEA, per germline. Trimming shortened V by 5 bases and J by 1 base, and 6 bases separated the two germline ends. The DNA of the CDR3 is TGCAGCGTTCGGGAATCCTACGAGCAGTACTTC. Protein: CSVRESYEQYF.

V gene TRBV9 combines with J gene TRBJ1-1; 11 bases agree with TRBD1. CDR3 size: 13 residues. V lost 3 bases to trimming and J lost 5 bases; unmatched junction nucleotides: 0. CDR1 is SGDLS and CDR2 is YYNGEE in the germline V gene. The chain's CDR3 is CASSGDRGTEAFF. In DNA, the CDR3 is TGTGCCAGCAGCGGGGACAGGGGGACTGAAGCTTTCTTT.

The gene calls are TRBV27 and TRBJ2-7, with TRBD2 matching over 9 bases. There are 15 residues in the CDR3. Trimming at V came to 2 bases and at J to 7 bases, leaving 9 bases not matched to a gene. Germline V gives CDR1 MNHEY, CDR2 SMNVEV (reference sequence). The CDR3 DNA reads TGTGCCAGCAGTTTAGGCGGGAGGGGAATAGGGGAGCAGTACTTC. It specifies CASSLGGRGIGEQYF.

This clone was recorded once. This chain links TRBV20-1 with TRBJ2-7; weak D call: TRBD1 (5 bases). CDR1 is DFQATT and CDR2 is SNEGSKA in the germline V gene (reference sequence). The V and J ends lost 4 bases and 5 bases respectively, with 6 bases between them. The CDR3 has 10 amino acids. The CDR3: CSATGNEQYF. The CDR3, as DNA: TGCAGTGCTACAGGGAACGAGCAGTACTTC.

The chain carries TRBV5-1 and TRBJ1-5; D gene uncertain. The CDR3 runs 14 residues. The V end was cut by 0 bases, the J end by 0 bases, with 4 bases between. CDR1 is SGHRS and CDR2 is YFSETQ in the germline V gene. The chain's CDR3 is CASSLDNSNQPQHF. In DNA form, the CDR3 reads TGCGCCAGCAGCTTGGACAATAGCAATCAGCCCCAGCATTTT.

The genes are TRBV11-2 and TRBJ1-2, with D possibly being TRBD1 (5 bases). This CDR3 has 16 amino acids. The V end lost 0 bases, the J end lost 2 bases, and 13 bases lay between the germline ends. CDR1 is SGHAT, CDR2 FQNNGV, per germline. The CDR3 loop is CASSLDLTAGNYGYTF. The CDR3 region has the DNA TGTGCCAGCAGCTTAGATCTTACCGCAGGGAACTATGGCTACACCTTC.

The V gene is TRBV29-1, the J gene TRBJ2-4; TRBD1 aligns across 7 bases. This CDR3 has 12 amino acids. The V and J ends lost 7 bases and 5 bases, in that order; junction bases with no gene match: 5. Germline-derived CDR1 and CDR2 are SQVTM and ANQGSEA. The CDR3 nucleotides are TGCAGCGGGTGGGACAGCCAAAACATTCAGTACTTC. This gives the protein CSGWDSQNIQYF.

The rearrangement joins TRBV4-1 to TRBJ2-7; D perhaps matches TRBD1 (7 bases). Trimming removed 0 bases from V and 3 bases from J, with 15 bases in between. Germline lookup yields CDR1 MGHRA and CDR2 YSYEKL. CDR3 length: 16 residues. CDR3 in DNA: TGCGCCAGCAGCCAAGATCCCGCAGGGGGGATCTACGAGCAGTACTTC. Translation gives CASSQDPAGGIYEQYF.

The chain carries TRBV10-3 and TRBJ2-7; 10 bases fit TRBD2. CDR3 length: 14 residues. Germline V CDR1 and CDR2: ENHRY, SYGVKD. The V and J ends lost 6 bases and 5 bases, in that order; junction bases with no gene match: 7. CDR3 amino acids: CAISGRLAGNEQYF. CDR3 in DNA: TGTGCCATCAGCGGACGACTAGCGGGCAACGAGCAGTACTTC.

This clone showed up just a few times. V gene TRBV9 combines with J gene TRBJ2-3; TRBD1 aligns across 8 bases. The CDR3 contains 17 residues. Germline V CDR1 and CDR2: SGDLS, YYNGEE. Trimming cost V 0 bases and J 5 bases; bases outside gene matches: 11. The CDR3 bases are TGTGCCAGCAGCGTAGGACAGGGGCTCGACTTACAAGATACGCAGTATTTT. Encoded protein: CASSVGQGLDLQDTQYF. Using reference TRBV9 and TRBJ2-3 for the parts outside the CDR3, the full variable domain is DSGVTQTPKHLITATGQRVTLRCSPRSGDLSVYWYQQSLDQGLQFLIQYYNGEERAKGNILERFSAQQFPDLHSELNLSSLELGDSALYFCASSVGQGLDLQDTQYFGPGTRLTVL.

This rearrangement joins TRBV7-8 to TRBJ1-4; D perhaps matches TRBD1 (6 bases). The V gene's germline CDR1 is SGHVS and CDR2 FQNEAQ. The CDR3 contains 16 residues. Trimming cost V 5 bases and J 4 bases, with 17 bases left between them. The CDR3 loop reads CASSPSTGTYNEKLFF. CDR3 coding DNA: TGTGCCAGCAGCCCATCCACAGGGACATATAATGAAAAACTGTTTTTT.

The V call is TRBV6-5, the J call TRBJ1-1; weak D call: TRBD1 (5 bases). This CDR3 is built from 14 residues. Germline lookup yields CDR1 MNHEY and CDR2 SVGAGI. Trimming removed 6 bases at V and 4 bases at J, with 15 bases between. In DNA, the CDR3 is TGTGCCAGCAGGGAAAGCGGAGGGGTCACTGAAGCTTTCTTT. Encoded protein: CASRESGGVTEAFF.

The chain is built from TRBV5-4 and TRBJ1-4, with D perhaps TRBD1 (6 bases). Germline loops: CDR1 SGHNT, CDR2 YYREEE (reference sequence). V dropped 3 bases and J dropped 8 bases, with 14 bases sitting between them. The CDR3 runs 14 residues. CDR3 amino acids: CASSSDLDSEKLFF. The CDR3, as DNA: TGTGCCAGCAGCTCCGACCTGGACAGCGAAAAACTGTTTTTT.

A single count supports this clone. The CDR3 DNA reads as TGTGCCAGCAGTACCTCCTCCCTATTGAACACTGAAGCTTTCTTT. It codes for CASSTSSLLNTEAFF. The chain is built from TRBV6-1 and TRBJ1-1; D unclear. This CDR3 has 15 residues. Germline CDR1 reads MNHNS; CDR2 reads SASEGT. The germline V and J ends were trimmed by 5 bases and 0 bases, with 13 bases remaining between them.

The CDR3 region is CASSYGGQLETQYF. CDR3 in DNA: TGTGCCAGCAGTTACGGAGGACAGCTAGAGACCCAGTACTTC. This chain joins TRBV6-6 and TRBJ2-5, with D possibly matching TRBD1 (6 bases). The V and J ends lost 2 bases and 4 bases respectively, with 11 bases between them. CDR3 length: 14 amino acids. Per germline, CDR1 MNHNY and CDR2 SVGAGI (reference sequence).

The chain is built from TRBV13 and TRBJ2-2; TRBD2 agrees at 9 bases. Germline lookup yields CDR1 PRHDT and CDR2 FYEKMQ (reference sequence). The CDR3 runs 15 residues. J gave up 3 bases and V 6 bases, and 5 bases lay outside the gene matches. The CDR3 coding sequence is TGTGCCAGCAGACAGCGGGGGGCCGACACCGGGGAGCTGTTTTTT. It codes for CASRQRGADTGELFF. Full variable domain (remainder filled in from reference TRBV13 and TRBJ2-2): AAGVIQSPRHLIKEKRETATLKCYPIPRHDTVYWYQQGPGQDPQFLISFYEKMQSDKGSIPDRFSAQQFSDYHSELNMSSLELGDSALYFCASRQRGADTGELFFGEGSRLTVL.

The chain uses TRBV13 and TRBJ1-2; D not certain. Germline CDR1 reads PRHDT; CDR2 reads FYEKMQ (reference sequence). The CDR3 has 14 residues. V was clipped by 5 bases and J by 4 bases, with 14 bases between them. Here the CDR3 DNA reads TGTGCCAGCAGCCCAAGCCGGGTGAGCTATGGCTACACCTTC. Its protein is CASSPSRVSYGYTF.

The chain uses TRBV19 and TRBJ2-3, with 7 bases matching TRBD2. Germline assignment: CDR1 LNHDA and CDR2 SQIVND (reference sequence). The V gene end was trimmed by 4 bases and the J gene end by 2 bases; junction bases not matched to a gene: 6. The CDR3 runs 15 residues. The CDR3 bases are TGTGCCAGTAGTACGCTAGCGGATGCCACAGATACGCAGTATTTT. It yields the protein CASSTLADATDTQYF.

About this clone itself: One end of the junction varies from germline; a read error may be responsible. The rearrangement links TRBV11-2 to TRBJ1-3; D unresolved. Germline-derived CDR1 and CDR2 are SGHAT and FQNNGV. CDR3 size: 8 residues. The CDR3 region has the DNA TGTGCCAGCAGCCCTGAGGATTTT. Its translation: CASSPEDF.

The J gene is TRBJ2-7, the V gene TRBV5-6; 8 nucleotides line up with TRBD1. The CDR3 consists of 15 residues. Germline loops: CDR1 SGHDT, CDR2 YYEEEE. Trimming at V came to 2 bases and at J to 3 bases, leaving 7 bases not matched to a gene. For the CDR3, the DNA is TGTGCCAGCAGCTTCGGCGGGACAGGCAGCTACGAGCAGTACTTC. As protein: CASSFGGTGSYEQYF.

The rearrangement uses TRBV7-6 and TRBJ2-7; 9 positions agree with TRBD1. Per germline, CDR1 SGHVS and CDR2 FNYEAQ. V shed 4 bases, J shed 4 bases, and the junction held 5 bases outside the gene matches. This CDR3 comprises 14 residues. In DNA, the CDR3 is TGTGCCAGCAGCTCCGGGACAGGGCATTACGAGCAGTACTTC. Its protein is CASSSGTGHYEQYF.

The V call is TRBV29-1, the J call TRBJ2-5, with D possibly matching TRBD1 (6 bases). The V end was cut by 3 bases, the J end by 5 bases, with 16 bases between. Germline V gives CDR1 SQVTM, CDR2 ANQGSEA. The CDR3 sequence is 14 residues long. CDR3 DNA sequence: TGCAGCGTTGAGGAGGCAGGGGTTGATGAGACCCAGTACTTC. Its protein is CSVEEAGVDETQYF.

The chain recombines TRBV9 with TRBJ2-5; 12 positions agree with TRBD1. The germline V gene has CDR1 SGDLS and CDR2 YYNGEE. This CDR3 is 16 amino acids long. Germline trimming cut 0 bases from V and 5 bases from J; bases unmatched to any gene: 5. The CDR3 DNA reads TGTGCCAGCAGCGTAGTGGGACAGGGGGCCTGGGAGACCCAGTACTTC. Amino acids: CASSVVGQGAWETQYF. The complete variable domain, with remaining parts taken from reference TRBV9 and TRBJ2-5, reads DSGVTQTPKHLITATGQRVTLRCSPRSGDLSVYWYQQSLDQGLQFLIQYYNGEERAKGNILERFSAQQFPDLHSELNLSSLELGDSALYFCASSVVGQGAWETQYFGPGTRLLVL.

This clone came up once. This chain links TRBV15 with TRBJ2-2; 7 bases are a match to TRBD2. V lost 1 base and J lost 4; bases outside the gene matches: 6. Germline V lookup: CDR1 LNHNV, CDR2 YYDKDF (reference sequence). This CDR3 is 16 amino acids long. CDR3 region: CATSRATSMATGELFF. The DNA for the CDR3 is TGTGCCACCAGCAGAGCGACTAGCATGGCCACCGGGGAGCTGTTTTTT.

This clone has a single count. The V and J genes are TRBV9 and TRBJ2-1; 11 nucleotides align to TRBD2. V shed 5 bases, J shed 2 bases, and the junction held 6 bases outside the gene matches. Per the germline V gene, CDR1 is SGDLS and CDR2 is YYNGEE. The CDR3 has 16 residues. The CDR3 DNA reads TGTGCCAGCAGTAGTAGCGGGGGGGCTGCCTACAATGAGCAGTTCTTC. This sequence encodes CASSSSGGAAYNEQFF.

The rearrangement joins TRBV5-1 to TRBJ2-1; a weak D match, TRBD2 (7 bases). CDR3 length equals 15 residues. Germline assignment: CDR1 SGHRS and CDR2 YFSETQ. Trimming left V 5 bases short and J 6 bases short, with 18 bases between. The CDR3 bases are TGCGCCAGCAGAGGGGGGGCGTCACTCTTCAATGAGCAGTTCTTC. It is translated as CASRGGASLFNEQFF.

This clone was picked up one time. The chain has TRBV6-5 and TRBJ2-7; possible D gene TRBD1, 6 bases. There are 14 residues in the CDR3. With 2 bases removed from V and 2 bases from J, the gap between germline ends came to 10 bases. Germline V gene lookup returns CDR1 MNHEY and CDR2 SVGAGI. The CDR3, as DNA: TGTGCCAGCAGTTACCTGGGACAAGCCTACGAGCAGTACTTC. Translating gives CASSYLGQAYEQYF.